This T cell receptor beta chain is from a study of T-cell memory formation after mild COVID-19. Study results and limitations: The second-wave clones peaking on day 37 were not confirmed as SARS-CoV-2-specific.

The CDR3 contains 15 residues. V lost 0 bases and J lost 7, with 15 bases in between. Germline loops: CDR1 LNHNV, CDR2 YYDKDF (reference sequence). Worth noting for this clonotype: Its cognate antigen is unknown.

From the 5' RACE reads, TCRdb called clonotypes with MiXCR, one entry per CDR3 protein. The data show about 40,000 distinct CDR3 sequences, about 10% seen once. This clonotype was obtained from a young man who had mild COVID-19 (a few samples of this study predate the infection). Cell type and time point are not known. The V call is TRBV15, the J call TRBJ1-2, with D possibly being TRBD1 (5 bases). The specimen sequenced was PBMCs or a T cell subset sorted from them (not recorded which). The CDR3 region is CATSRDLTGWSGYTF. In DNA form, the CDR3 reads TGTGCCACCAGCAGAGATTTAACAGGATGGAGTGGCTACACCTTC.